This T cell receptor beta chain was identified during a study of cytomegalovirus exposure and HLA in healthy donors. Study results and limitations: Cytomegalovirus-associated status was assigned to about 150 TCR beta chains. Most observed TCR sequences were rare, whereas some public TCRs were detected in many donors. Accurate prediction of HLA-A and HLA-B alleles (for most subjects) was reportedly achieved from TCR beta sequences. A later analysis associated 16,951 TCR beta sequences with HLA alleles at a 0.05 false discovery rate.

This CDR3 is built from 13 residues. V lost 4 bases and J lost 4; bases outside the gene matches: 2. Looked up from germline, CDR1 is SGDLS and CDR2 is YYNGEE. About this clone itself: Its antigen is unknown.

Both 60 Vbeta primers and 13 Jbeta primers went into the PCR. The method was immunoSEQ multiplex PCR; TCRdb's version includes in-frame clones alone and lacks a portion of them. The table lists over 90,000 clones, 75% to 80% of them singletons, with roughly 8.9% in the top ten. This chain connects TRBV9 to TRBJ2-7, with 10 bases lining up with TRBD2. This receptor was identified in a male donor in good health and CMV-seropositive. The sequenced material came from PBMCs. CDR3 nucleotides: TGTGCCAGCAGCAGCGGGGGGGGGTACGAGCAGTACTTC. It specifies CASSSGGGYEQYF.